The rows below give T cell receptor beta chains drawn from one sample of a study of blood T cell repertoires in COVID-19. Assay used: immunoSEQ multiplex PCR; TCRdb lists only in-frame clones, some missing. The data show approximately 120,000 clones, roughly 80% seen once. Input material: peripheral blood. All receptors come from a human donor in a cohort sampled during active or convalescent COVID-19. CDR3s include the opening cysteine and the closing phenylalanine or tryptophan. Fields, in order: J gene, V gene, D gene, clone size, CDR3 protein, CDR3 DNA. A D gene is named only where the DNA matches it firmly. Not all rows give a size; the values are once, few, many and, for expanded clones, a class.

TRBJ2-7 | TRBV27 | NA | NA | CASSTRTAYEQYF | TGTGCCAGCAGTACGAGGACAGCCTACGAGCAGTACTTC
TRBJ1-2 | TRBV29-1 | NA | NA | CSVEVRWRGGTPYGYTF | TGCAGCGTTGAAGTCCGGTGGCGCGGCGGGACGCCATATGGCTACACCTTC
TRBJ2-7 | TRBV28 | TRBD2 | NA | CASSGGVYEQYF | TGTGCCAGCAGTGGGGGGGTATACGAGCAGTACTTC
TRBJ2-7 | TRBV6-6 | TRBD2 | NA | CACGPGLAGSEQYF | TGTGCCTGTGGCCCTGGACTAGCGGGGAGCGAGCAGTACTTC
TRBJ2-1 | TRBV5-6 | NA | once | CASFETGRRGEQFF | TGTGCCAGCTTTGAAACAGGTCGGCGGGGTGAGCAGTTCTTC
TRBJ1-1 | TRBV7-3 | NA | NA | CASSPDQDTEAFF | TGTGCCAGCAGCCCAGACCAGGACACTGAAGCTTTCTTT
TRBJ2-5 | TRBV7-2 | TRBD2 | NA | CASSLRGTGGRRETQYF | TGTGCCAGCAGCTTACGGGGCACGGGGGGGAGACGAGAGACCCAGTACTTC
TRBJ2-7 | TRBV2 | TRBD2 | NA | CASSDPGRAGGLPNF | TGTGCCAGCAGTGATCCGGGTCGAGCGGGAGGGTTGCCGAACTTC
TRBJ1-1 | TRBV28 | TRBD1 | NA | CASETGRFTEAFF | TGTGCCAGCGAGACAGGGAGGTTCACTGAAGCTTTCTTT
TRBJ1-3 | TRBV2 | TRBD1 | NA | CASSARQGGGNTIYF | TGTGCCAGCAGTGCTCGACAGGGGGGCGGAAACACCATATATTTT
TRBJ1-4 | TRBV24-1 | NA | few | CATSEGSGRAFKEKLFF | TGTGCCACCAGTGAGGGGTCCGGGAGGGCCTTTAAAGAAAAACTGTTTTTT
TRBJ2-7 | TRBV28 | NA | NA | CASSLPILGGEQYF | TGTGCCAGCAGTTTACCCATTCTGGGGGGCGAGCAGTACTTC
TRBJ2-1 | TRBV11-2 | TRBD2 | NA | CASSSWASGPYNEQFF | TGTGCCAGCAGCTCTTGGGCTAGCGGACCCTACAATGAGCAGTTCTTC
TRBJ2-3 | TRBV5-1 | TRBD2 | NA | CASSPGTSGTDTQYF | TGCGCCAGCAGTCCCGGGACTAGCGGAACAGATACGCAGTATTTT
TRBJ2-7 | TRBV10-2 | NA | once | CASRRSGDRTYEQYF | TGCGCCAGCAGGAGGTCAGGGGACCGAACCTACGAGCAGTACTTC